These 7 T cell receptor beta chains share one sample of origin, sequenced in a study of identical twins' blood T cells. Using its own MiXCR run on the 5' RACE reads, TCRdb lists one record per CDR3 protein. The table lists roughly 380,000 distinct CDR3 sequences, about 28% of them singletons. The sample consisted of PBMCs. The receptors were gathered from a woman between 18 and 49 years old in good health.

The chain uses TRBV6-6 and TRBJ2-7; D perhaps matches TRBD2 (5 bases). The CDR3 is made up of 14 amino acids. Trimming took off 8 bases at V and 3 bases at J, with 17 bases between the two ends. In germline, CDR1 is MNHNY, CDR2 SVGAGI (reference sequence). The DNA of the CDR3 is TGTGCCAGCCGGTCCGGACTGTCATACTACGAGCAGTACTTC. Encoded protein: CASRSGLSYYEQYF.

The table lists this clonotype with a few counts. The DNA for the CDR3 is TGCGCCAGCAGCATACTCTGGAACACTGAAGCTTTCTTT. This encodes CASSILWNTEAFF. The J gene is TRBJ1-1, the V gene TRBV5-1; D ambiguous. CDR3 size: 13 residues. Trimming took off 4 bases at V and 1 base at J, with 8 bases between the two ends. Germline V gene sequence: CDR1 SGHRS, CDR2 YFSETQ.

The chain recombines TRBV27 with TRBJ1-2; no firm D call. CDR1 is MNHEY and CDR2 is SMNVEV in the germline V gene (reference sequence). The CDR3 sequence is 15 residues long. The germline V and J ends were trimmed by 8 bases and 8 bases, with 24 bases remaining between them. CDR3 coding DNA: TGTGCCAGCTCAAAGCATTCGACCCGGGAGGGAGGCTACACCTTC. Its protein product is CASSKHSTREGGYTF.

This clonotype was found a few times. The chain has TRBV18 and TRBJ1-1; TRBD1 might be the D (5 bases). V was shortened by 0 bases and J by 1 base, with 9 bases between the two germline ends. Looked up from germline, CDR1 is KGHSH and CDR2 is LQKENI. This CDR3 is built from 15 residues. The CDR3 is CASSPPGRTNTEAFF. For the CDR3, the DNA is TGTGCCAGCTCACCACCGGGACGAACGAACACTGAAGCTTTCTTT.

On this clonotype: One end of the junction does not line up with germline, which may come from a read error. The chain combines TRBV6-2 or TRBV6-3 with TRBJ1-1; D remains unclear. The CDR3 length is 11 residues. Germline CDR1 and CDR2: MNHEY and SVGEGT. CDR3 protein: CAGSLGSEAFF. The DNA of the CDR3 is TGTGCCGGCAGTTTGGGCAGTGAAGCTTTCTTT.

The chain combines TRBV6-2 or TRBV6-3 with TRBJ2-3, with 10 bases matching TRBD2. The length of the CDR3 is 14 residues. V gave up 3 bases and J gave up 4 bases; unmatched junction bases: 1. CDR1 is MNHEY, CDR2 SVGEGT, per germline. The CDR3 bases are TGTGCCAGCAGTTATAGCGGGAGGTCAGATACGCAGTATTTT. Its protein product is CASSYSGRSDTQYF.

This clonotype was observed a handful of times. The genes are TRBV2 and TRBJ1-5; D is unresolved. Per the germline V gene, CDR1 is SNHLY and CDR2 is FYNNEI. The CDR3 loop spans 15 amino acids. Trimming stripped 8 bases from V and 1 base from J, with 15 bases between. CDR3 nucleotide sequence: TGTGCCAGCCGTAATCCAGGACGGAGCAATCAGCCCCAGCATTTT. Amino acids: CASRNPGRSNQPQHF.